The 14 T cell receptor beta chains listed next were all sequenced from one sample in a study of cytomegalovirus exposure and HLA in healthy donors. It was with 60 Vbeta and 13 Jbeta primers that the PCR ran. Using immunoSEQ multiplex PCR, the repertoire was profiled, and TCRdb retains in-frame clones only, with some absent. The repertoire holds a few hundred thousand clones, with approximately 90% as singletons. The sequenced sample consisted of PBMCs. These receptors were collected from a woman aged 18-29 years in good health and CMV-seronegative.

The chain combines TRBV4-3 with TRBJ1-2, with TRBD1 matching over 7 bases. There are 14 residues in the CDR3. CDR1 and CDR2 from the germline V gene are LGHNA and YSLEER. Unmatched junction bases numbered 7, after V lost 5 bases and J lost 4 bases. CDR3: CASSFGQVGYGYTF. CDR3 DNA sequence: TGCGCCAGCAGCTTTGGACAGGTCGGCTATGGCTACACCTTC.

The genes are TRBV4-2 and TRBJ2-7; D might be TRBD2 (6 bases). The CDR3 loop spans 15 amino acids. Germline loops: CDR1 LGHNA, CDR2 YNFKEQ. Trimming cost V 0 bases and J 2 bases, with 11 bases left between them. The CDR3 loop is CASSQDRDWAYEQYF. CDR3 bases: TGTGCCAGCAGCCAAGATCGGGACTGGGCCTACGAGCAGTACTTC.

This chain uses TRBV7-9 with TRBJ2-7; the D gene is possibly TRBD2 (5 bases). Trimming pared 3 bases from V and 6 bases from J, leaving 15 bases between. Germline V gene lookup returns CDR1 SEHNR and CDR2 FQNEAQ (reference sequence). This CDR3 is built from 14 residues. The DNA for the CDR3 is TGTGCCAGCAGCTTTCTTGAGCTAGCCGGCGAGCAGTACTTC. Protein sequence: CASSFLELAGEQYF. The full variable domain, completed using reference TRBV7-9 and TRBJ2-7, is DTGVSQNPRHKITKRGQNVTFRCDPISEHNRLYWYRQTLGQGPEFLTYFQNEAQLEKSRLLSDRFSAERPKGSFSTLEIQRTEQGDSAMYLCASSFLELAGEQYFGPGTRLTVT.

V usage is TRBV5-8 and J usage is TRBJ2-1; 13 bases align to TRBD2. This CDR3 spans 17 amino acids. Germline assignment: CDR1 SGHTS and CDR2 YDEGEE. Trimming at V came to 2 bases and at J to 7 bases, leaving 9 bases not matched to a gene. CDR3 nucleotides: TGTGCCAGCAGCTTATCGACTAGCGGGAGGTACCAGAATGAGCAGTTCTTC. This gives the protein CASSLSTSGRYQNEQFF.

This sequence joins TRBV4-1 and TRBJ2-1, with D perhaps matching TRBD2 (5 bases). The CDR3 covers 16 residues. The germline V gene has CDR1 MGHRA and CDR2 YSYEKL. V gave up 2 bases and J gave up 4 bases, with 15 bases separating them. CDR3 DNA: TGCGCCAGCAGCCAATTTGGAGGATTGGGTTACAATGAGCAGTTCTTC. Protein sequence: CASSQFGGLGYNEQFF.

This chain links TRBV19 with TRBJ2-6; maybe TRBD1 (5 bases). Trimming took off 6 bases at V and 1 base at J, with 10 bases between the two ends. The CDR3 contains 15 residues. CDR1 is LNHDA, CDR2 SQIVND, per germline (reference sequence). Here the CDR3 DNA reads TGTGCCAGTAGCATACAGGAATCTGGGGCCAACGTCCTGACTTTC. Protein: CASSIQESGANVLTF.

The V and J genes are TRBV7-8 and TRBJ2-1; unclear D gene. The ends were cut back, 5 bases at V and 7 bases at J, with 6 bases in the middle. CDR1 and CDR2 (germline): SGHVS, FQNEAQ. The CDR3 extends over 11 amino acids. The CDR3 spells CASSLQNEQFF. In DNA, the CDR3 is TGTGCCAGCAGCCTCCAGAATGAGCAGTTCTTC.

This chain connects TRBV5-1 to TRBJ2-2; perhaps TRBD2 as D (5 bases). Germline V gene data show CDR1 as SGHRS and CDR2 as YFSETQ. The CDR3 has 15 amino acids. Trimming took off 7 bases at V and 2 bases at J, with 15 bases between the two ends. For the CDR3, the DNA is TGCGCCAGCGGACGCGGGCCAGGAAACACCGGGGAGCTGTTTTTT. Its translation is CASGRGPGNTGELFF.

A few counts support this clone. The rearrangement joins TRBV29-1 to TRBJ2-3, with TRBD2 matching over 8 bases. Losses at the gene ends were 0 bases for V and 0 bases for J; bases not matched to a gene: 8. CDR3 length: 17 amino acids. Germline CDR1 SQVTM, CDR2 ANQGSEA. CDR3 nucleotides: TGCAGCGTTGAAGATCCCGCTAGCGGGCTTAGCACAGATACGCAGTATTTT. It yields the protein CSVEDPASGLSTDTQYF.

This rearrangement joins TRBV5-1 to TRBJ2-1; 9 nucleotides match TRBD1. CDR3 size: 16 residues. The trim removed 0 bases at V and 4 bases at J, leaving 5 bases unmatched. The germline gives CDR1 SGHRS, CDR2 YFSETQ. DNA of the CDR3: TGCGCCAGCAGCTTGGCCCGGGACAGGGAATACAATGAGCAGTTCTTC. Protein product: CASSLARDREYNEQFF.

The CDR3 reads CASSQDLRSSYNSPLHF. The CDR3, as DNA: TGTGCCAGCAGCCAAGATCTGCGGAGCTCCTATAATTCACCCCTCCACTTT. The chain couples TRBV14 to TRBJ1-6; D uncertain. Germline-derived CDR1 and CDR2 are SGHDN and FVKESK. The CDR3 runs to 17 residues. Trimming took off 0 bases at V and 0 bases at J, with 9 bases between the two ends.

This rearrangement joins TRBV30 to TRBJ2-5; D may be TRBD2 (6 bases). Germline CDR1 reads GTSNPN; CDR2 reads SVGIG (reference sequence). V lost 6 bases to trimming and J lost 3 bases, with 20 bases between them. The CDR3 extends over 15 amino acids. In DNA, the CDR3 is TGTGCCTGTGCCCTGCCGACTCGCGGGGAAGAGACCCAGTACTTC. Encoded protein: CACALPTRGEETQYF.

V usage is TRBV7-9 and J usage is TRBJ1-2; maybe TRBD1 (6 bases). The germline V gene has CDR1 SEHNR and CDR2 FQNEAQ (reference sequence). This CDR3 has 14 residues. V was trimmed by 5 bases and J by 8 bases, leaving 18 bases between them. The CDR3 DNA reads as TGTGCCAGCAGCCTGTTCCCAGGGGATCAGGGCTACACCTTC. It encodes CASSLFPGDQGYTF.

The chain carries TRBV12-5 and TRBJ2-1; D is undetermined. CDR1 and CDR2 from the germline V gene are LGHNT and FRNRAP. There are 15 residues in the CDR3. The germline V and J ends were trimmed by 4 bases and 2 bases, with 12 bases remaining between them. The CDR3 reads CASGYNLGPYNEQFF. The CDR3 DNA sequence: TGTGCTAGTGGTTACAACTTGGGCCCCTACAATGAGCAGTTCTTC.